The clone carrying this T cell receptor (beta chain) came up a few times. The antigen is unknown. These data come from a study of regulatory T cells in long-lasting Graves disease. J was trimmed by 4 bases and V by 7 bases; bases with no gene match: 7. Germline CDR1 and CDR2: MRHNA and SNTAGT. The CDR3 spans 14 residues. Building of the TCR beta libraries involved iRepertoire HTBI primers and Arm-PCR of CDR3 regions. TCRdb analysed the multiplex PCR reads with MiXCR anew, one entry per CDR3 protein. The data show fewer than 550,000 distinct CDR3 sequences, roughly a sixth seen once. The time point: newly diagnosed GD, antithyroid drugs for less than 3 months. PBMC RNA served as the TCR library source. Study results and limitations: Compared with new cases, persistent Graves' patients showed reduced TCR diversity.

This same sample was also taken into another study, of T cells in Graves' hyperthyroidism and ophthalmopathy.

The receptor was derived from a woman in her forties or fifties with Graves disease. The chain links TRBV6-4 to TRBJ1-2, with 9 bases that match TRBD1. The sample here was peripheral blood mononuclear cells (PBMCs), taken at new diagnosis, from a patient treated with antithyroid drugs. CDR3 nucleotides: TGTGCCAGCAACCCCGGGACAGGGCGCTATGGCTACACCTTC. As protein: CASNPGTGRYGYTF.